This is a list of T cell receptor beta chains from one sample in a study of OX40 agonist ivuxolimab in advanced cancers. The assay was immunoSEQ multiplex PCR, and TCRdb's table has in-frame clones only and misses some. Among roughly 26,000 clones listed, 88% were seen once. The sample was CD4+ or CD8+ T cells sorted from blood, taken in a trial of the OX40 agonist ivuxolimab. The receptor source for this set is an adult with an advanced solid tumor such as melanoma, head and neck, liver or kidney cancer. Each CDR3 is given with its conserved first and last residue. A D gene is named only where the DNA matches it firmly. A row's size may be missing; if present it is once, few, many or a size class.

>TRBJ2-2|.|TRBV27|.
TGTGCCAGCAGTTCTAGTACTACCGGGGAGCTGTTTTTT
CASSSSTTGELFF
>TRBJ1-2|.|TRBV9|TRBD1
TGTGCCAGCAGCCCCCCCGGACAGGAGGGCCACTATGGCTACACCTTC
CASSPPGQEGHYGYTF
>TRBJ2-1|.|TRBV9|TRBD2
TGTGCCAGCAGCGTAGAGGGACTAGCGGTAACTCTGCATGAGCAGTTCTTC
CASSVEGLAVTLHEQFF
>TRBJ2-7|once|TRBV28|.
TGTGCCAGCAGCCTCCCGGTTTTAACCTACGAGCAGTACTTC
CASSLPVLTYEQYF
>TRBJ2-7|.|TRBV6-6|TRBD2
TGTGCCAGCACTCCGGGAGGGCCGTACGAGCAGTACTTC
CASTPGGPYEQYF
>TRBJ2-3|.|TRBV19|TRBD2
TGTGCCAGTAGTATACTGGGTAGCGGGAGTATGATAGATACGCAGTATTTT
CASSILGSGSMIDTQYF
>TRBJ2-7|.|TRBV6-6|TRBD2
TGTGCCAGCAGTTTGACTAGCGGGGTAGACGTCCGCGAGCAGTACTTC
CASSLTSGVDVREQYF
>TRBJ1-2|.|TRBV5-1|.
TGTGCCAGCAGCCTATTAGTTGGGGATGGCTACACCTTC
CASSLLVGDGYTF
>TRBJ2-3|.|TRBV9|.
TGTGCCAGCAGCGTAGGCGATTTACTCACAGATACGCAGTATTTT
CASSVGDLLTDTQYF
>TRBJ1-2|.|TRBV9|TRBD1
TGTGCCAGCAGCGTAGGAGGGGGCAGCCTTAACTATGGCTACACCTTC
CASSVGGGSLNYGYTF
>TRBJ2-7|.|TRBV7-9|.
TGTGCCAGCAGCTCCAGGAGCTCCTACGAGCAGTACTTC
CASSSRSSYEQYF
>TRBJ2-7|.|TRBV9|TRBD1
TGTGCCAGCAGCGTAGGGGGACAGGGGGCATACGAGCAGTACTTC
CASSVGGQGAYEQYF
>TRBJ1-1|.|TRBV9|.
TGTGCCAGCAGCGCGGGAGCACTTAGGTTGAAGGACACTGAAGCTTTCTTT
CASSAGALRLKDTEAFF
>TRBJ1-1|.|TRBV5-6|.
TGTGCCAGCAGCACACGGGGGGGGAACACTGAAGCTTTCTTT
CASSTRGGNTEAFF
>TRBJ2-2|.|TRBV4-1|TRBD1
TGCGCCAGCAGCCAAGATGGGACAGGGGGCGCGAGAACCGGGGAGCTGTTTTTT
CASSQDGTGGARTGELFF
>TRBJ2-5|.|TRBV7-9|TRBD1
TGTGCCAGCAGCTTAGATACCCGGGACAGGGTTTATGAGGCAGAGACCCAGTACTTC
CASSLDTRDRVYEAETQYF
>TRBJ1-1|few|TRBV9|.
TGTGCCAGCAAGGCGGGGGAGAGTTCTGAAGCTTTCTTT
CASKAGESSEAFF
>TRBJ2-7|.|TRBV14|.
TGTGCCAGCAGCCTTATCATAGGCGAGCAGTACTTC
CASSLIIGEQYF
>TRBJ2-3|.|TRBV4-1|.
TGCGCCAGCAGCCAAGTAACTAACGCCGTAGATACGCAGTATTTT
CASSQVTNAVDTQYF
>TRBJ1-2|.|TRBV4-1|.
TGCGCCAGCAGCCAAGATCAAGGCTATGGCTACACCTTC
CASSQDQGYGYTF
>TRBJ2-1|.|TRBV6-6|.
TGTGCCAGCAGTTACTCTAATGAGCAGTTCTTC
CASSYSNEQFF
>TRBJ2-7|.|TRBV15|.
TGTGCCACCAGCAGAGATTTTGGAGGAGCCTACGAGCAGTACTTC
CATSRDFGGAYEQYF
>TRBJ2-7|.|TRBV7-9|.
TGTGCCAGCAGCTCTCAGGGGCCTTGGTACGAGCAGTACTTC
CASSSQGPWYEQYF
>TRBJ2-7|.|TRBV5-1|.
TGCGCCAGCAGCTTGGAGGCAGGGACTGCGGAGCAGTACTTC
CASSLEAGTAEQYF
>TRBJ2-1|.|TRBV7-3|.
TGTGCCAGCAGCTTAACCGGGGGCAACTCCTACAATGAGCAGTTCTTC
CASSLTGGNSYNEQFF
>TRBJ2-2|once|TRBV4-3|.
TGCGCCAGCAGCCAAGCCCAGAACACCGGGGAGCTGTTTTTT
CASSQAQNTGELFF
>TRBJ1-4|.|TRBV2|.
TGTGCCAGCACTTTTATGGGACTCTTTAATGAAAAACTGTTTTTT
CASTFMGLFNEKLFF
>TRBJ2-3|.|TRBV6-1|.
TGTGCCAGCAGTGAACGAACAGCCTCCCGTCTTTCCACAGATACGCAGTATTTT
CASSERTASRLSTDTQYF
>TRBJ1-4|.|TRBV11-2|.
TGTGCCAGCAGCTCCCTCCTTGGTCCTAATGAAAAACTGTTTTTT
CASSSLLGPNEKLFF
>TRBJ2-1|.|TRBV4-1|.
TGCGCCAGCAGCCAATACAATGAGCAGTTCTTC
CASSQYNEQFF
>TRBJ2-7|once|TRBV27|TRBD1
TGTGCCAGCAGTTCCACGGGGACAGTTGATATCTACGAGCAGTACTTC
CASSSTGTVDIYEQYF
>TRBJ2-2|.|TRBV27|.
TGTGCCAGCAGTTTGGGTGGCACCGGGGAGCTGTTTTTT
CASSLGGTGELFF
>TRBJ1-5|.|TRBV5-5|TRBD1
TGTGCCAGCAGCAAAGGGGTGACAGGGCAGCCCCAGCATTTT
CASSKGVTGQPQHF
>TRBJ2-2|.|TRBV28|.
TGTGCCAGCAGTCGGAACGGGGAGCTGTTTTTT
CASSRNGELFF
>TRBJ1-1|.|TRBV29-1|.
TGCAGCGTTGAAGTTGGGGGGGCTACTGAAGCTTTCTTT
CSVEVGGATEAFF
>TRBJ1-5|.|TRBV27|TRBD1
TGTGCCACCAGGCTTCTACAGGGGGCTAATCAGCCCCAGCATTTT
CATRLLQGANQPQHF
>TRBJ2-7|.|TRBV10-2|.
TGCGCCAGCAGTGAGTCTAGCGGTATGAAGTACGAGCAGTACTTC
CASSESSGMKYEQYF
>TRBJ2-1|.|TRBV27|.
TGTGCCAGCAGTTTTCGGGCGGGGAATGAGCAGTTCTTC
CASSFRAGNEQFF
>TRBJ2-5|.|TRBV7-9|.
TGTGCCAGCAGCCCACAGTTACAAGAGACCCAGTACTTC
CASSPQLQETQYF
>TRBJ2-2|.|TRBV2|.
TGTGCCAGCGAGCCAGGGTTATATGGTTCGGCCGGGGAGCTGTTTTTT
CASEPGLYGSAGELFF
>TRBJ2-7|.|TRBV9|TRBD2
TGTGCCAGCAGCGTAGGGTCTAGCGGGGGACTTGGGATGTACTTC
CASSVGSSGGLGMYF
>TRBJ2-2|medium-sized|TRBV6-4|TRBD2
TGTGCCAGCAGTGAGACTAGCGGGAACACCGGGGAGCTGTTTTTT
CASSETSGNTGELFF
>TRBJ1-2|.|TRBV6-1|.
TGTGCCAGCAGTGACGAACAGCAGAACTATGGCTACACCTTC
CASSDEQQNYGYTF
>TRBJ2-7|.|TRBV6-5|.
TGTGCCAGCAGTGAAGGGTGGGAGATGGCCGAGCAGTACTTC
CASSEGWEMAEQYF
>TRBJ1-5|once|TRBV7-9|.
TGTGCCAGCAGCTCCGAGTATCAGCCCCAGCATTTT
CASSSEYQPQHF
>TRBJ1-4|once|TRBV6-1|.
TGTGCCAGCAGTATAACACCGTCCACTAATGAAAAACTGTTTTTT
CASSITPSTNEKLFF
>TRBJ2-5|.|TRBV7-6|.
TGTGCCAGCAGCTTAGAAACAGGGATAGTGGAGACCCAGTACTTC
CASSLETGIVETQYF
>TRBJ2-3|once|TRBV27|.
TGTGCCAGCAGTTTCCTCGACAGGACTCGCTTCACAGATACGCAGTATTTT
CASSFLDRTRFTDTQYF
>TRBJ1-2|.|TRBV7-2|.
TGTGCCAGTACATGGGGAAACTATGGCTACACCTTC
CASTWGNYGYTF
>TRBJ1-3|.|TRBV6-1|TRBD1
TGTGCCAGCAGTGAGGGACAGGGCTACTCTGGAAACACCATATATTTT
CASSEGQGYSGNTIYF
>TRBJ2-7|.|TRBV4-3|.
TGCGCCAGCAGCCATGACGACAGTACCTACGAGCAGTACTTC
CASSHDDSTYEQYF
>TRBJ2-7|.|TRBV5-6|.
TGTGCCAGCAGCTCTCAGGACGGGTACGAGCAGTACTTC
CASSSQDGYEQYF
>TRBJ2-5|.|TRBV15|.
TGTGCCACCAGCAGAGGGCGTGCGATACAAGAGACCCAGTACTTC
CATSRGRAIQETQYF
>TRBJ1-1|.|TRBV9|.
TGTGCCAGCAGCGTAGTAACGGGGCAGAGCACTGAAGCTTTCTTT
CASSVVTGQSTEAFF
>TRBJ1-2|.|TRBV4-1|.
TGCGCCAGCAGCCAAGATGAGAGGGCTCTAGCCTCGGACTACACCTTC
CASSQDERALASDYTF
>TRBJ2-7|medium-sized|TRBV28|.
TGTGCCAGCAGTTTCAGGGAGATGCCCTACGAGCAGTACTTC
CASSFREMPYEQYF
>TRBJ2-3|.|TRBV7-3|.
TGTGCCAGCAGCTTAACAGCAACTAGCACAGATACGCAGTATTTT
CASSLTATSTDTQYF
>TRBJ2-3|once|TRBV27|TRBD2
TGTGCCAGCAGTTTAATACCCTCCCTAGCGGGGCTTAGCACAGATACGCAGTATTTT
CASSLIPSLAGLSTDTQYF
>TRBJ1-1|few|TRBV25-1|.
TGTGCCAGCAGTCCTGAAGGAGTCACTGAAGCTTTCTTT
CASSPEGVTEAFF
>TRBJ2-2|.|TRBV6-1|.
TGTGCCAGCACGGTCCTGCGGGGCACCGGGGAGCTGTTTTTT
CASTVLRGTGELFF